Listed here is a single T cell receptor (beta chain). Thyroid ultrasound, orbital computed tomography, clinical symptoms, and serum thyroxine and TRAb underpinned diagnoses. The CDR3 has 13 residues. Germline V CDR1 and CDR2: KGHDR, SFDVKD. V was clipped by 6 bases and J by 3 bases, with 10 bases between them. Amplification of TCR beta CDR3 regions was performed using RNA transcripts as template. HTBI primers drove first-round RT-PCR of the TCR CDR3. TCRdb analysed the multiplex PCR reads with MiXCR anew, one entry per CDR3 protein. The table has fewer than 550,000 distinct CDR3 sequences, about 24% seen once; the top ten hold roughly 12%. This sample is part of a study of T cells in Graves' hyperthyroidism and ophthalmopathy.

The sample was blood. The sequence was obtained from a woman under 40 with Graves' ophthalmopathy. V and J are TRBV24-1 and TRBJ1-2; D is unclear. In DNA form, the CDR3 reads TGTGCCACCAGTCCCGACGGACACTATGGCTACACCTTC. Its translation: CATSPDGHYGYTF.